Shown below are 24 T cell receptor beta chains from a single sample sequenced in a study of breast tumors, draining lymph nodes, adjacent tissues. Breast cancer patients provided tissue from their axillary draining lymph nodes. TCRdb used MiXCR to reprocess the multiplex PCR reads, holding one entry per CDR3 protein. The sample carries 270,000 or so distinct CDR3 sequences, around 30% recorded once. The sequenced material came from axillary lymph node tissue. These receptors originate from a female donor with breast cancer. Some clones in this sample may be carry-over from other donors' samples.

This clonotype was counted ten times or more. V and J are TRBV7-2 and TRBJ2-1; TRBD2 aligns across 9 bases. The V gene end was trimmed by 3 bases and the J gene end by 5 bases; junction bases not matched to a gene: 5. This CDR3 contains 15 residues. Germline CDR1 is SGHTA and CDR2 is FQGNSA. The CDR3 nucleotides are TGTGCCAGCAGCTTTAAAGCGGGAGGCAACAATGAGCAGTTCTTC. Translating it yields CASSFKAGGNNEQFF.

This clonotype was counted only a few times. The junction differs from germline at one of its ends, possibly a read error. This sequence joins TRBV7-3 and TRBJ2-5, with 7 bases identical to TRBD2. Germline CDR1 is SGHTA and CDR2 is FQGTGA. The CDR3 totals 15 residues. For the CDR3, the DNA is TGTGCCAGCAGCCTGGACGGGGGACGGGGGGAGACCCAGCACTTC. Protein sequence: CASSLDGGRGETQHF.

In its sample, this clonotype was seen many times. CDR3 DNA sequence: TGTGCCAGCAGCTTAGTCCGTAACACCGGGGAGCTGTTTTTT. Translation: CASSLVRNTGELFF. The chain is built from TRBV7-2 and TRBJ2-2, with D hard to call. The V gene's germline CDR1 is SGHTA and CDR2 FQGNSA. Trimming took off 1 base at V and 2 bases at J, with 5 bases between the two ends. This CDR3 has 14 residues.

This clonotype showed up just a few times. This chain's CDR3 is CASSQEPNQPQHF. The CDR3 DNA sequence: TGTGCCAGCAGCCAAGAACCCAATCAGCCCCAGCATTTT. This chain connects TRBV4-2 to TRBJ1-5, with D unresolved. Between the trimmed V and J ends, which lost 0 bases and 3 bases, there was a span of 3 bases. CDR3 length: 13 amino acids. From germline, CDR1 is LGHNA and CDR2 YNFKEQ.

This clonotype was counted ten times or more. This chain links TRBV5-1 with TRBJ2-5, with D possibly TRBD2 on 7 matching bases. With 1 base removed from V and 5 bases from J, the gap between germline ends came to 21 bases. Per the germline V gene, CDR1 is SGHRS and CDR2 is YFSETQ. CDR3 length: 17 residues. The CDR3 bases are TGCGCCAGCAGCTTGAGGGGGGGGCGAGATTGGATGGAGACCCAGTACTTC. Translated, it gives CASSLRGGRDWMETQYF.

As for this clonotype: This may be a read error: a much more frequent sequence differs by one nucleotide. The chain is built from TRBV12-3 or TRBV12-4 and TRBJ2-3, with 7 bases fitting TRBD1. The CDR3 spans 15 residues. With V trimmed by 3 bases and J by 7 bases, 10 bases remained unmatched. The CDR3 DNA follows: TGTGCCAGCAGTTTCACAGGGGCGGGTGGGAATACGCAGTATTTT. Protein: CASSFTGAGGNTQYF.

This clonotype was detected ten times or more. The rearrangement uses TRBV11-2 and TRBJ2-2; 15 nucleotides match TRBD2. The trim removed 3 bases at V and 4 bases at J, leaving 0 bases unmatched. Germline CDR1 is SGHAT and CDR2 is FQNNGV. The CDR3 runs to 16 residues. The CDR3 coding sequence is TGTGCCAGCAGCTTGGGACTAGCGGGAGGCACCGGGGAGCTGTTTTTT. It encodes CASSLGLAGGTGELFF.

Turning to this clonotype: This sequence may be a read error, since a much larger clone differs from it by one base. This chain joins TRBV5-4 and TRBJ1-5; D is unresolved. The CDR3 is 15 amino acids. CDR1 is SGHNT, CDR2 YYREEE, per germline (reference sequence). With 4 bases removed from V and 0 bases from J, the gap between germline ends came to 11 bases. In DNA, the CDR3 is TGTGCCAGCAGCCCGGGTCCGTATAGCAATCAGCCCCAGCATTTT. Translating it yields CASSPGPYSNQPQHF.

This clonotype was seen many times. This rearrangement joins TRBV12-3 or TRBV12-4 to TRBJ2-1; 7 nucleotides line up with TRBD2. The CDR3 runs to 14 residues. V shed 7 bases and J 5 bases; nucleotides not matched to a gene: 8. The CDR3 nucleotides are TGTGCCAGCATCCAAATCGGGACTAACAATGAGCAGTTCTTC. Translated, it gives CASIQIGTNNEQFF.

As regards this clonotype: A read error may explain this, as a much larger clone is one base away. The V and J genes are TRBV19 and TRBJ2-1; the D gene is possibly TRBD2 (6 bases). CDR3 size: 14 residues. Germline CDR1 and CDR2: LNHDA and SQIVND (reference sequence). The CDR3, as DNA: TGTGCCAGTAGTATAAAGCGGGCCTACAATGAGCGGTTCTTC. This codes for CASSIKRAYNERFF.

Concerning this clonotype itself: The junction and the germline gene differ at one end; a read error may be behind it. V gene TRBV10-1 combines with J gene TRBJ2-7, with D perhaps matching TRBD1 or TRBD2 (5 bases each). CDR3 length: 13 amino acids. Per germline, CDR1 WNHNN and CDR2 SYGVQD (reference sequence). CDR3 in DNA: TGCGCCAGCAGTGGGTCGGGACGTGGCGAGCAGTGCTTC. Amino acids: CASSGSGRGEQCF.

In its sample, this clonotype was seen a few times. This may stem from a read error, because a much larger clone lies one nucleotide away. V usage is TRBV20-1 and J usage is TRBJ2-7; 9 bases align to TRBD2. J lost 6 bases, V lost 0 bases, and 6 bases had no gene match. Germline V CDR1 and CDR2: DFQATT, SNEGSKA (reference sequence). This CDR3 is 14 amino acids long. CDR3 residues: CSARDPSGRSEQYF. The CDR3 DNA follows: TGCAGTGCTAGAGACCCGAGCGGGAGGTCCGAGCAGTACTTC.

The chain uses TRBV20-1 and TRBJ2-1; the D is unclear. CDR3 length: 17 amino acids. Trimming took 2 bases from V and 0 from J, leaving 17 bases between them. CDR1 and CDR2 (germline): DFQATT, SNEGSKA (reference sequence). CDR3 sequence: CSARRAPPSLSYNEQFF. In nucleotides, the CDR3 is TGCAGTGCTAGAAGGGCCCCTCCGAGCCTCTCCTACAATGAGCAGTTCTTC.

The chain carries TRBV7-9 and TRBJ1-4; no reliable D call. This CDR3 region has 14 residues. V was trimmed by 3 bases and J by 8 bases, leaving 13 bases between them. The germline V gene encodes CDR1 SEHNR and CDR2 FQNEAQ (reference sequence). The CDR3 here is CASSFGSAAEKLFF. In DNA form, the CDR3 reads TGTGCCAGCAGCTTCGGGAGCGCAGCGGAAAAACTGTTTTTT.

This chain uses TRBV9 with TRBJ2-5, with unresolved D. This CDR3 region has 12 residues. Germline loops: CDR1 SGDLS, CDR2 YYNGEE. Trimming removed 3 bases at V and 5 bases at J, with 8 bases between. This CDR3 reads CASSGPRETQYF. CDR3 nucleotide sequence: TGTGCCAGCAGCGGGCCTAGGGAGACCCAGTACTTC.

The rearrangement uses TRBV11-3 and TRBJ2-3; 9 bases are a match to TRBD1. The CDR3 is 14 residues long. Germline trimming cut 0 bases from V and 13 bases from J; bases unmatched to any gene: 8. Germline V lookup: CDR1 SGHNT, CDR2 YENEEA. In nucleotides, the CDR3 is TGTGCCAGCAGCTTAGATGGGACAGGGAATCGCGAGTATTTT. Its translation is CASSLDGTGNREYF. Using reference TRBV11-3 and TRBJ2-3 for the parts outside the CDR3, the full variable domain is EAGVVQSPRYKIIEKKQPVAFWCNPISGHNTLYWYLQNLGQGPELLIRYENEEAVDDSQLPKDRFSAERLKGVDSTLKIQPAELGDSAVYLCASSLDGTGNREYFGPGTRLTVL.

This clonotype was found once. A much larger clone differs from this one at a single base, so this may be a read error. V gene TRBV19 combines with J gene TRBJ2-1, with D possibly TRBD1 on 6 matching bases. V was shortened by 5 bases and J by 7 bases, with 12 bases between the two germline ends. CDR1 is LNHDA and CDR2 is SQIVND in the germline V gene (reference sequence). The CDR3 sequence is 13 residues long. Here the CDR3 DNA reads TGTGCCAGTAGTGTCTCAGGGGCAAATGAGCAGTTCTTC. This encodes CASSVSGANEQFF. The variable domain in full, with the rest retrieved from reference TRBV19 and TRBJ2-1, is DGGITQSPKYLFRKEGQNVTLSCEQNLNHDAMYWYRQDPGQGLRLIYYSQIVNDFQKGDIAEGYSVSREKKESFPLTVTSAQKNPTAFYLCASSVSGANEQFFGPGTRLTVL.

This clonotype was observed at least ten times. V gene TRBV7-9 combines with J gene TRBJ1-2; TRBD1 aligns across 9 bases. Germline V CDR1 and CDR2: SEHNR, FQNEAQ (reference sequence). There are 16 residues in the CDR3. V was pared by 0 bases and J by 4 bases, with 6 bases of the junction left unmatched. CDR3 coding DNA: TGTGCCAGCAGCTTAGCGTGGGACAGGGTCGTCTATGGCTACACCTTC. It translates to CASSLAWDRVVYGYTF.

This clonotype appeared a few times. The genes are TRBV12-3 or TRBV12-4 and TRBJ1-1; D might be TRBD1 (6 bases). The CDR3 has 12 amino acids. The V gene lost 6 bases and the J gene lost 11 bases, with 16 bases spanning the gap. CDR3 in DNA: TGTGCCAGCAGGCGGACAGTAGGTAGGGCTTTCTTT. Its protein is CASRRTVGRAFF.

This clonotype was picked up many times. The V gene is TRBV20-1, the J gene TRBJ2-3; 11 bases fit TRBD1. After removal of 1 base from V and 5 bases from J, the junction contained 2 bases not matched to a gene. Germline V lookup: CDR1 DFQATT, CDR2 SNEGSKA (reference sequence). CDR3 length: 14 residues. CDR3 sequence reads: CSARADRGRDTQYF. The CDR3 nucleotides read TGCAGTGCTAGAGCGGACAGGGGGCGAGATACGCAGTATTTT.

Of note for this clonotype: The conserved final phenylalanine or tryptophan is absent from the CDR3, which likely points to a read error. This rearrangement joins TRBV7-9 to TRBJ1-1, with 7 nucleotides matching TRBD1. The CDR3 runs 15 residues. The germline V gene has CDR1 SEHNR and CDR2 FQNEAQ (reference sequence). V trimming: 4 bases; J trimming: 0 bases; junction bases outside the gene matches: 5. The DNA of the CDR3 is TGTGCCAGCAGCTCTGAGACAGGGCTGAACACTGAAGCTTTCTTG. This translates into CASSSETGLNTEAFL.

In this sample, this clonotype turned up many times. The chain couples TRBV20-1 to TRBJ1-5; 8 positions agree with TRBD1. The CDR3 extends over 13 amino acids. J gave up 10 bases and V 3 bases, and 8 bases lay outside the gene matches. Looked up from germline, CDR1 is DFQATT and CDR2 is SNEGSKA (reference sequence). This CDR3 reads CSASAPGGNPQHF. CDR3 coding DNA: TGCAGTGCTAGTGCCCCAGGGGGCAACCCCCAGCATTTT.

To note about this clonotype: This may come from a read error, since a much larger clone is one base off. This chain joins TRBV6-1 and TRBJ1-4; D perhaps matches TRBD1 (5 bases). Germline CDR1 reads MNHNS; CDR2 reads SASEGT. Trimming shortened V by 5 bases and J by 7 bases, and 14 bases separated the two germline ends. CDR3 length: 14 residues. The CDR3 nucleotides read TGTGCCAGCAGTATACAGGAGTTTAGTGAAAAACTGTTTTTT. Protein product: CASSIQEFSEKLFF.

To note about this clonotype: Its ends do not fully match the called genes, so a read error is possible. The CDR3 region is CASSSPGTGRDEQSF. CDR3 DNA: TGTGCCAGCAGCTCACCCGGGACAGGTAGGGATGAGCAGTCCTTC. V and J are TRBV13 and TRBJ2-1, with 8 positions matching TRBD1. The CDR3 sequence is 15 residues long. Germline V gene sequence: CDR1 PRHDT, CDR2 FYEKMQ (reference sequence). The whole variable domain, remainder taken from reference TRBV13 and TRBJ2-1, is AAGVIQSPRHLIKEKRETATLKCYPIPRHDTVYWYQQGPGQDPQFLISFYEKMQSDKGSIPDRFSAQQFSDYHSELNMSSLELGDSALYFCASSSPGTGRDEQSFGPGTRLTVL.